The 30 T cell receptor beta chains below all came from one sample that was sequenced in a study of cytomegalovirus exposure and HLA in healthy donors (dated by TCRdb to 2016 to 2017). Receptors were amplified or captured by the immunoSEQ multiplex PCR assay. The multiplex PCR relied on a mix of 60 forward primers for TCR Vbeta segments and 13 reverse primers for TCR Jbeta segments. Imported from immuneACCESS, the table was reduced by TCRdb to in-frame sequences with V and J called. These copies leave out some clones; in studies compared against another copy, an unresolved V gene accounts for under half, and the cause of the remainder is not known. This sample comprises 90,000 to 120,000 clones, around 77% of them detected only once. The ten top clones hold 2% to 3% of the sample. Specimen: PBMCs. The receptors were sampled from a man aged 18 to 35 in good health and CMV-seronegative.

This clone turned up a few times. The chain recombines TRBV19 with TRBJ2-7; D is possibly TRBD1 (6 bases). The CDR3 extends over 12 amino acids. Deletions cut 11 bases from V and 3 bases from J, with 14 bases between. CDR1 and CDR2 from the germline V gene are LNHDA and SQIVND (reference sequence). In DNA, the CDR3 is TGTGCCTCAAAGGGGGTCGACTACGAGCAGTACTTC. This translates into CASKGVDYEQYF.

The chain has TRBV5-1 and TRBJ2-5; no firm D call. V was clipped by 0 bases and J by 5 bases, with 5 bases between them. There are 12 residues in the CDR3. Germline assignment: CDR1 SGHRS and CDR2 YFSETQ. CDR3 residues: CASSLGMETQYF. DNA for the CDR3: TGCGCCAGCAGCTTGGGTATGGAGACCCAGTACTTC.

The chain uses TRBV15 and TRBJ2-3; 8 nucleotides line up with TRBD2. The CDR3 runs to 16 residues. Germline V gene sequence: CDR1 LNHNV, CDR2 YYDKDF (reference sequence). Germline trimming cut 5 bases from V and 6 bases from J; bases unmatched to any gene: 13. In DNA form, the CDR3 reads TGTGCCACCAGCGGATGGACGGGGGGGCCGGATGATACGCAGTATTTT. Encoded protein: CATSGWTGGPDDTQYF.

This clone was detected only once. This chain uses TRBV9 with TRBJ2-6, with D tentatively TRBD1 (6 bases). Germline lookup yields CDR1 SGDLS and CDR2 YYNGEE. Trimming pared 4 bases from V and 3 bases from J, leaving 23 bases between. CDR3 length: 19 amino acids. Here the CDR3 reads CASSLPNRAAVGGANVLTF. As DNA, the CDR3 is TGTGCCAGCAGCCTCCCGAACAGGGCGGCCGTCGGTGGGGCCAACGTCCTGACTTTC.

In its sample, this clone was seen a few times. The chain is built from TRBV28 and TRBJ1-1; tentative D call: TRBD1 (5 bases). Trimming removed 8 bases at V and 7 bases at J, with 14 bases between. CDR1 is MDHEN, CDR2 SYDVKM, per germline. The CDR3 consists of 12 residues. CDR3 region: CASSLGHIEAFF. The CDR3 DNA is TGTGCCAGCTCACTGGGGCATATTGAAGCTTTCTTT.

This clone occurred a few times. One junction end does not reproduce the germline sequence, and a read error may be involved. This sequence joins TRBV7-9 and TRBJ2-3; D call uncertain. Looked up from germline, CDR1 is SEHNR and CDR2 is FQNEAQ (reference sequence). The CDR3 runs 15 residues. CDR3 residues: CSSSSPGSGTDTQYF. The CDR3 DNA follows: TGTTCCAGCAGCTCCCCCGGGTCGGGCACAGATACGCAGTATTTT.

This chain joins TRBV27 and TRBJ2-1; 9 bases agree with TRBD2. The V gene end was trimmed by 2 bases and the J gene end by 4 bases; junction bases not matched to a gene: 6. Germline V lookup: CDR1 MNHEY, CDR2 SMNVEV (reference sequence). The CDR3 is 16 amino acids. CDR3 loop: CASSLNGGGGYNEQFF. The CDR3 bases are TGTGCCAGCAGTTTAAATGGCGGGGGGGGATACAATGAGCAGTTCTTC.

This sequence joins TRBV11-2 and TRBJ2-3; 7 nucleotides align to TRBD2. After removal of 5 bases from V and 2 bases from J, the junction contained 10 bases not matched to a gene. The length of the CDR3 is 16 residues. CDR1 SGHAT and CDR2 FQNNGV come from the germline V gene. In DNA form, the CDR3 reads TGTGCCAGCAGCCCAAGCGGGACGCGGGTCACAGATACGCAGTATTTT. Amino acid sequence: CASSPSGTRVTDTQYF.

The gene calls are TRBV4-3 and TRBJ2-5, with 7 bases identical to TRBD1. The CDR3 length is 14 residues. Trimming cost V 0 bases and J 5 bases; bases outside gene matches: 3. Germline loops: CDR1 LGHNA, CDR2 YSLEER. CDR3 amino acids: CASSQDFRGETQYF. Here the CDR3 DNA reads TGCGCCAGCAGCCAAGATTTCAGGGGGGAGACCCAGTACTTC.

This clone was counted once. V gene TRBV18 combines with J gene TRBJ1-2; D is uncertain. The ends were cut back, 0 bases at V and 0 bases at J, with 8 bases in the middle. CDR3 length: 15 residues. CDR1 is KGHSH, CDR2 LQKENI, per germline. The CDR3 protein is CASSPPSETNYGYTF. DNA for the CDR3: TGTGCCAGCTCACCACCTTCAGAAACTAACTATGGCTACACCTTC.

This CDR3 reads CASRAINPSGETQYF. The CDR3 DNA reads as TGTGCCAGCAGGGCCATTAATCCATCAGGGGAGACCCAGTACTTC. The chain employs TRBV6-5 and TRBJ2-5; TRBD1 is a possible D gene (5 bases). Trimming stripped 6 bases from V and 5 bases from J, with 19 bases between. Germline lookup yields CDR1 MNHEY and CDR2 SVGAGI. The CDR3 is made up of 15 amino acids.

This chain uses TRBV27 with TRBJ2-1; 7 nucleotides match TRBD2. Losses at the gene ends were 1 base for V and 1 base for J; bases not matched to a gene: 16. This CDR3 contains 20 residues. Germline CDR1 is MNHEY and CDR2 is SMNVEV (reference sequence). CDR3 sequence (DNA): TGTGCCAGCAGTTTATTGGTAGCGGGCTTAAACCGAAGGTCCTACAATGAGCAGTTCTTC. Amino acids: CASSLLVAGLNRRSYNEQFF.

The chain carries TRBV5-1 and TRBJ2-3; 9 bases fit TRBD2. Germline CDR1 and CDR2: SGHRS and YFSETQ. J gave up 5 bases and V 0 bases, and 4 bases lay outside the gene matches. The CDR3 spans 15 residues. CDR3 sequence: CASSLASGEGDTQYF. CDR3 nucleotides: TGCGCCAGCAGCTTGGCTAGCGGGGAAGGAGATACGCAGTATTTT.

CDR3 sequence reads: CASSSRGQSDTQYF. CDR3 sequence (DNA): TGTGCCAGCAGCTCCAGGGGGCAATCAGATACGCAGTATTTT. The rearrangement uses TRBV7-2 and TRBJ2-3; TRBD1 matches at 8 bases. CDR1 is SGHTA, CDR2 FQGNSA, per germline. The V and J ends lost 4 bases and 4 bases, in that order; junction bases with no gene match: 4. The CDR3 is made up of 14 amino acids. The full variable domain, its missing parts supplied by reference TRBV7-2 and TRBJ2-3, is GAGVSQSPSNKVTEKGKDVELRCDPISGHTALYWYRQSLGQGLEFLIYFQGNSAPDKSGLPSDRFSAERTGGSVSTLTIQRTQQEDSAVYLCASSSRGQSDTQYFGPGTRLTVL.

The genes are TRBV5-4 and TRBJ2-3, with D unclear. Trimming left V 6 bases short and J 6 bases short, with 17 bases between. This CDR3 comprises 14 residues. Germline CDR1 SGHNT, CDR2 YYREEE (reference sequence). DNA of the CDR3: TGTGCCAGCACCCTGACGGGTGCGTCGGATACGCAGTATTTT. It yields the protein CASTLTGASDTQYF.

This chain links TRBV7-8 with TRBJ1-5; maybe TRBD1 (6 bases). The ends were cut back, 5 bases at V and 0 bases at J, with 11 bases in the middle. Germline-derived CDR1 and CDR2 are SGHVS and FQNEAQ. The CDR3 totals 15 residues. The CDR3 DNA is TGTGCCAGCAGCCTACCGGGACATAGCAATCAGCCCCAGCATTTT. It encodes CASSLPGHSNQPQHF. Filled out from reference TRBV7-8 and TRBJ1-5, the complete variable domain reads GAGVSQSPRYKVAKRGQDVALRCDPISGHVSLFWYQQALGQGPEFLTYFQNEAQLDKSGLPSDRFFAERPEGSVSTLKIQRTQQEDSAVYLCASSLPGHSNQPQHFGDGTRLSIL.

The chain recombines TRBV15 with TRBJ1-2; 9 bases line up with TRBD1. The CDR3 spans 16 residues. The trim removed 1 base at V and 5 bases at J, leaving 8 bases unmatched. CDR1 is LNHNV, CDR2 YYDKDF, per germline (reference sequence). The CDR3 protein is CATSRGLRTGDYGYTF. The CDR3 nucleotides are TGTGCCACCAGCAGAGGGCTAAGGACAGGGGATTATGGCTACACCTTC. The whole variable domain, filled in from reference TRBV15 and TRBJ1-2, reads DAMVIQNPRYQVTQFGKPVTLSCSQTLNHNVMYWYQQKSSQAPKLLFHYYDKDFNNEADTPDNFQSRRPNTSFCFLDIRSPGLGDTAMYLCATSRGLRTGDYGYTFGSGTRLTVV.

The chain combines TRBV28 with TRBJ1-2, with TRBD1 matching over 8 bases. The CDR3 spans 15 residues. The J segment lost 4 bases and the V segment lost 6 bases, leaving 10 bases of the junction unmatched. Germline lookup yields CDR1 MDHEN and CDR2 SYDVKM. DNA for the CDR3: TGTGCCAGCAGCTCCGGGACAGGCACGATCTATGGCTACACCTTC. Protein sequence: CASSSGTGTIYGYTF.

The chain links TRBV7-3 to TRBJ2-6, with a tentative D call TRBD2 (5 bases). Trimming took off 5 bases at V and 5 bases at J, with 28 bases between the two ends. Germline assignment: CDR1 SGHTA and CDR2 FQGTGA. CDR3 length equals 20 residues. CDR3 in amino acids: CASSPGRAGSPFRRANVLTF. CDR3 DNA: TGTGCCAGCAGCCCTGGGCGGGCCGGCTCACCATTTAGGAGGGCCAACGTCCTGACTTTC.

The V call is TRBV10-3, the J call TRBJ2-1; 9 positions match TRBD1. Losses at the gene ends were 1 base for V and 5 bases for J; bases not matched to a gene: 9. CDR1 and CDR2 from the germline V gene are ENHRY and SYGVKD. The CDR3 is made up of 17 amino acids. The DNA of the CDR3 is TGTGCCATCAGTGAGTGGCGGACAGGGGTCACCGACAATGAGCAGTTCTTC. Residues: CAISEWRTGVTDNEQFF.

This clone was observed a few times. This chain links TRBV4-3 with TRBJ2-3; D not certain. The CDR3 is made up of 15 amino acids. The V gene's germline CDR1 is LGHNA and CDR2 YSLEER. Trimming left V 0 bases short and J 5 bases short, with 12 bases between. The CDR3 sequence: CASSQDLLLRDTQYF. DNA of the CDR3: TGCGCCAGCAGCCAAGATTTGCTTTTGAGAGATACGCAGTATTTT.

The chain employs TRBV10-3 and TRBJ1-4; D not certain. This CDR3 contains 14 residues. Trimming pared 6 bases from V and 0 bases from J, leaving 8 bases between. The germline CDR1 and CDR2 sequences are ENHRY and SYGVKD. The CDR3 region has the DNA TGTGCCATCAGCCCGGGGTCAACTAATGAAAAACTGTTTTTT. Its protein product is CAISPGSTNEKLFF.

V and J are TRBV13 and TRBJ1-5; 11 nucleotides align to TRBD1. The germline V gene has CDR1 PRHDT and CDR2 FYEKMQ (reference sequence). CDR3 size: 16 residues. V was pared by 4 bases and J by 5 bases, with 7 bases of the junction left unmatched. The DNA for the CDR3 is TGTGCCAGCAGCTCCTTGGACAGGGGGCAGGATCAGCCCCAGCATTTT. This translates into CASSSLDRGQDQPQHF.

The J gene is TRBJ2-5, the V gene TRBV6-1, with TRBD2 identical over 14 bases. V dropped 2 bases and J dropped 5; count of bases not matched to a gene: 10. Germline V CDR1 and CDR2: MNHNS, SASEGT. The CDR3 runs 18 residues. Written as DNA, the CDR3 is TGTGCCAGCAGTGAATACGGACTAGCGGGGGGAAAGGAGGAGACCCAGTACTTC. This translates into CASSEYGLAGGKEETQYF.

Only a few counts were recorded for this clone. V is TRBV9 and J is TRBJ1-4; a weak D match, TRBD1 (5 bases). Germline CDR1 SGDLS, CDR2 YYNGEE. The CDR3 runs 15 residues. V lost 2 bases and J 2 bases, leaving 10 bases between the germline ends. The CDR3 DNA is TGTGCCAGCAGCGTCGGGGGAGGTACTAATGAAAAACTGTTTTTT. It translates to CASSVGGGTNEKLFF.

This sequence joins TRBV28 and TRBJ1-2; D is possibly TRBD1 (6 bases). The CDR3 is 16 residues long. CDR1 is MDHEN, CDR2 SYDVKM, per germline. Trimming removed 6 bases at V and 3 bases at J, with 20 bases between. CDR3 residues: CASSLGRGKRDYGYTF. CDR3 DNA sequence: TGTGCCAGCAGCTTAGGCAGGGGAAAACGTGACTATGGCTACACCTTC.

This chain uses TRBV11-3 with TRBJ2-1, with a possible D match to TRBD2 (6 bases). V was pared by 5 bases and J by 8 bases, with 10 bases between. CDR1 is SGHNT, CDR2 YENEEA, per germline. The CDR3 extends over 12 amino acids. The CDR3 region is CASSPTGDEQFF. CDR3 DNA: TGTGCCAGCAGCCCGACGGGAGATGAGCAGTTCTTC.

The chain joins TRBV5-8 to TRBJ2-1, with 7 bases fitting TRBD1. Germline lookup yields CDR1 SGHTS and CDR2 YDEGEE. CDR3 size: 14 residues. After removal of 4 bases from V and 3 bases from J, the junction contained 4 bases not matched to a gene. CDR3 amino acids: CASSPGTDYNEQFF. The CDR3 DNA follows: TGTGCCAGCAGCCCCGGGACAGACTACAATGAGCAGTTCTTC. Full variable domain (missing parts from reference TRBV5-8 and TRBJ2-1): EAGVTQSPTHLIKTRGQQATLRCSPISGHTSVYWYQQALGLGLQFLLWYDEGEERNRGNFPPRFSGRQFPNYSSELNVNALELEDSALYLCASSPGTDYNEQFFGPGTRLTVL.

The chain is built from TRBV5-1 and TRBJ2-3; 10 bases line up with TRBD1. Germline CDR1 reads SGHRS; CDR2 reads YFSETQ. The CDR3 has 17 amino acids. Trimming at V came to 4 bases and at J to 3 bases, leaving 11 bases not matched to a gene. CDR3: CASSLGAGQGWTDTQYF. As DNA, the CDR3 is TGCGCCAGCAGCCTGGGGGCGGGACAGGGGTGGACAGATACGCAGTATTTT.

This chain joins TRBV5-8 and TRBJ1-6; D is ambiguous. Per the germline V gene, CDR1 is SGHTS and CDR2 is YDEGEE. V gave up 1 base and J gave up 2 bases, with 7 bases separating them. The CDR3 extends over 15 amino acids. The CDR3 nucleotides are TGTGCCAGCAGCTTGTCTACAGCCTATAATTCACCCCTCCACTTT. It yields the protein CASSLSTAYNSPLHF.